Reported below is one TCR beta chain. The entry originates in a study of blood T cell repertoires in COVID-19. Looking at the study overall: PBMCs, B-cell-depleted T cells, or T cells provided the cDNA or gDNA that made up the material.

Original handling: The assay estimated nucleated cells by amplifying reference gene primers. TCRdb's table, derived via immunoSEQ multiplex PCR, lists solely in-frame clones and lacks some. That table is the source of V, J and clone size, and D and trimming were worked out from the DNA. The profile covers around 140,000 clones, with roughly four fifths appearing a single time and about 15% taken by the ten largest. Looked up from germline, CDR1 is SNHLY and CDR2 is FYNNEI. Trimming at V came to 4 bases and at J to 8 bases, leaving 3 bases not matched to a gene. This CDR3 has 14 residues. The chain is built from TRBV2 and TRBJ1-6; 9 nucleotides match TRBD1. The source of this sequence is a human donor with acute or convalescent COVID-19. The donor label of this sample is uncertain. Sequenced material: peripheral blood. The chain's CDR3 is CASSGDRAYSPLHF. The CDR3 coding sequence is TGTGCCAGCAGTGGGGACAGGGCGTATTCACCCCTCCACTTT.